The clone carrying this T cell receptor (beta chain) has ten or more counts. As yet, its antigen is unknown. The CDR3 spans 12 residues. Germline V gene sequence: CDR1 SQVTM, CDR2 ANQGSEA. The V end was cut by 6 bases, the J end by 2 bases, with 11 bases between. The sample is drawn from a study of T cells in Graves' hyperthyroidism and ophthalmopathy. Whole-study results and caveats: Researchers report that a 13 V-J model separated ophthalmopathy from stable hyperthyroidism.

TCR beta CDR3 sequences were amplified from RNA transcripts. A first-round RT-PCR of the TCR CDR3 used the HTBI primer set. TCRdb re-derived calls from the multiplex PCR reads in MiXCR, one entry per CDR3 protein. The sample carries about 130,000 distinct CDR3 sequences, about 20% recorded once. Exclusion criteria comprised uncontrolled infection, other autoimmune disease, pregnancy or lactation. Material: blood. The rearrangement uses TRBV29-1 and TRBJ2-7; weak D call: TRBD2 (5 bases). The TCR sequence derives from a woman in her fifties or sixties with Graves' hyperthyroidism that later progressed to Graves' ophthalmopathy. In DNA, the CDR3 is TGCAGCGTGGCAGCCGGGGCCTACGAGCAGTACTTC. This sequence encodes CSVAAGAYEQYF.